A single T cell receptor beta chain is shown here with its context. The antigen remains undetermined. The data belong to a study of T cell responses to AZD1222 COVID-19 vaccine. Clones were read by immunoSEQ multiplex PCR, and TCRdb kept only the in-frame ones, dropping some. The sample records under 80,000 clones, less than 85% being singletons. The germline V gene encodes CDR1 SGHRS and CDR2 YFSETQ. The CDR3 runs 14 residues. V trimming: 4 bases; J trimming: 5 bases; junction bases outside the gene matches: 2. Study-level results: No repertoire was sampled before or during the peak T cell response, only after it. Most donors were white British and more were female, and clonal diversity was possibly underestimated. Among spike-specific TCRs, nearly half reportedly target unmutated variant regions. Only 5 or 6 AZD1222 recipients were seropositive at baseline.

This receptor was identified in an adult in good health. The sample in question was peripheral blood, obtained on day 0 of MenACWY control vaccination. The V call is TRBV5-1, the J call TRBJ2-5; TRBD2 matches at 13 bases. The CDR3 region has the DNA TGCGCCAGCAGCAGGACTAGCGGGAGTGAGACCCAGTACTTC. As protein: CASSRTSGSETQYF.